These 22 T cell receptor beta chains were sequenced from one sample in a study of blood T cell repertoires in COVID-19. Method: immunoSEQ multiplex PCR; TCRdb's copy keeps in-frame clones and lacks some. Of approximately 210,000 clones listed, roughly 80% were seen once; the top ten hold around 5.1%. Material for sequencing was peripheral blood. The receptors stem from a human donor in a cohort sampled during active COVID-19.

This rearrangement joins TRBV2 to TRBJ1-6, with 7 bases matching TRBD1. This CDR3 spans 16 amino acids. After removal of 5 bases from V and 3 bases from J, the junction contained 7 bases not matched to a gene. Germline CDR1 is SNHLY and CDR2 is FYNNEI. This chain's CDR3 is CASSRDSGLYNSPLHF. The CDR3 nucleotides are TGTGCCAGCAGTAGGGACAGCGGGCTCTATAATTCACCCCTCCACTTT.

The chain is built from TRBV18 and TRBJ2-5; D might be TRBD2 (5 bases). With 1 base removed from V and 0 bases from J, the gap between germline ends came to 6 bases. The CDR3 contains 14 residues. Germline V gene sequence: CDR1 KGHSH, CDR2 LQKENI. In DNA, the CDR3 is TGTGCCAGCTCACCACGAGGGTACCAAGAGACCCAGTACTTC. This codes for CASSPRGYQETQYF. Full variable domain (missing parts from reference TRBV18 and TRBJ2-5): NAGVMQNPRHLVRRRGQEARLRCSPMKGHSHVYWYRQLPEEGLKFMVYLQKENIIDESGMPKERFSAEFPKEGPSILRIQQVVRGDSAAYFCASSPRGYQETQYFGPGTRLLVL.

V is TRBV4-2 and J is TRBJ1-5; D might be TRBD1 (5 bases). Trimming left V 0 bases short and J 1 base short, with 7 bases between. This CDR3 spans 15 amino acids. From germline, CDR1 is LGHNA and CDR2 YNFKEQ. In nucleotides, the CDR3 is TGTGCCAGCAGCCAAGAGAAGGGGAGCAATCAGCCCCAGCATTTT. Its protein is CASSQEKGSNQPQHF.

The chain is built from TRBV9 and TRBJ2-1, with 7 bases identical to TRBD2. The CDR3 extends over 14 amino acids. Trimming at V came to 5 bases and at J to 5 bases, leaving 7 bases not matched to a gene. CDR1 is SGDLS and CDR2 is YYNGEE in the germline V gene. The CDR3 sequence: CASSPLARHNEQFF. The CDR3 DNA sequence: TGTGCCAGCAGTCCACTAGCGAGGCACAATGAGCAGTTCTTC.

V is TRBV5-8 and J is TRBJ1-2; 9 positions match TRBD1. Germline V gene sequence: CDR1 SGHTS, CDR2 YDEGEE. This CDR3 contains 15 residues. Trimming at V came to 5 bases and at J to 6 bases, leaving 11 bases not matched to a gene. CDR3 in amino acids: CASSLRTGVNDGYTF. The CDR3 region has the DNA TGTGCCAGCAGTTTGAGGACAGGGGTCAATGATGGCTACACCTTC.

V usage is TRBV7-3 and J usage is TRBJ2-7, with 10 bases matching TRBD1. V lost 0 bases, J lost 7 bases, and 6 bases stayed unmatched. The CDR3 extends over 15 amino acids. Germline assignment: CDR1 SGHTA and CDR2 FQGTGA. This CDR3 reads CASSLTGQGPREQYF. In DNA, the CDR3 is TGTGCCAGCAGCTTAACGGGACAGGGGCCTAGAGAGCAGTACTTC.

The V call is TRBV18, the J call TRBJ2-7; 10 bases line up with TRBD1. Germline V gene lookup returns CDR1 KGHSH and CDR2 LQKENI. The length of the CDR3 is 14 residues. V was clipped by 5 bases and J by 0 bases; unmatched bases: 1. In nucleotides, the CDR3 is TGTGCCAGCTCAAGACAGGGGGCCTCCTACGAGCAGTACTTC. This sequence encodes CASSRQGASYEQYF. The full variable domain, in which reference TRBV18 and TRBJ2-7 provide the parts outside the CDR3, is NAGVMQNPRHLVRRRGQEARLRCSPMKGHSHVYWYRQLPEEGLKFMVYLQKENIIDESGMPKERFSAEFPKEGPSILRIQQVVRGDSAAYFCASSRQGASYEQYFGPGTRLTVT.

V gene TRBV5-4 combines with J gene TRBJ1-2; TRBD1 might be the D (5 bases). The V end was cut by 4 bases, the J end by 2 bases, with 12 bases between. This CDR3 region has 14 residues. Germline V gene lookup returns CDR1 SGHNT and CDR2 YYREEE (reference sequence). In DNA, the CDR3 is TGTGCCAGCAGCGCCAAGACAGAAAACTATGGCTACACCTTC. Protein: CASSAKTENYGYTF. Full variable domain (remainder filled in from reference TRBV5-4 and TRBJ1-2): ETGVTQSPTHLIKTRGQQVTLRCSSQSGHNTVSWYQQALGQGPQFIFQYYREEENGRGNFPPRFSGLQFPNYSSELNVNALELDDSALYLCASSAKTENYGYTFGSGTRLTVV.

This chain joins TRBV15 and TRBJ1-4; 12 bases map to TRBD1. J gave up 7 bases and V 9 bases, and 9 bases lay outside the gene matches. Germline CDR1 is LNHNV and CDR2 is YYDKDF (reference sequence). The CDR3 spans 15 residues. The CDR3 reads CATPGQGATSEKLFF. The CDR3 nucleotides read TGTGCCACACCGGGACAGGGGGCTACGAGTGAAAAACTGTTTTTT.

This chain joins TRBV28 and TRBJ2-7, with D possibly matching TRBD2 (6 bases). V was trimmed by 6 bases and J by 6 bases, leaving 12 bases between them. The CDR3 has 12 residues. Germline V gives CDR1 MDHEN, CDR2 SYDVKM. CDR3 DNA sequence: TGTGCCAGCAGACTCCTGGGGGGCGAGCAGTACTTC. Its protein product is CASRLLGGEQYF.

The CDR3 bases are TGTGCCAGCAGTGAATTTTCGAGTAAACAGTTCTTC. Amino acid sequence: CASSEFSSKQFF. The chain has TRBV2 and TRBJ2-1, with D unresolved. V lost 2 bases and J 13 bases, leaving 12 bases between the germline ends. Germline CDR1 SNHLY, CDR2 FYNNEI. This CDR3 is built from 12 residues. The full variable domain, completed using reference TRBV2 and TRBJ2-1, is EPEVTQTPSHQVTQMGQEVILRCVPISNHLYFYWYRQILGQKVEFLVSFYNNEISEKSEIFDDQFSVERPDGSNFTLKIRSTKLEDSAMYFCASSEFSSKQFFGPGTRLTVL.

The V and J genes are TRBV6-5 and TRBJ2-7; 9 bases align to TRBD1. This CDR3 contains 14 residues. The junction had 0 bases not matched to a gene; V was cut back by 2 bases and J by 1 base. CDR1 and CDR2 from the germline V gene are MNHEY and SVGAGI. CDR3 DNA: TGTGCCAGCAGTTACGGACAGGGGTCCTACGAGCAGTACTTC. Amino acid sequence: CASSYGQGSYEQYF.

This clone was counted only a few times. The chain joins TRBV6-4 to TRBJ2-1; 7 positions agree with TRBD2. Looked up from germline, CDR1 is MRHNA and CDR2 is SNTAGT. The CDR3 runs 15 residues. Losses at the gene ends were 0 bases for V and 7 bases for J; bases not matched to a gene: 6. CDR3 sequence reads: CASSDSERDLNEQFF. CDR3 DNA sequence: TGTGCCAGCAGTGACTCGGAGCGGGACTTGAATGAGCAGTTCTTC.

A few counts support this clone. Given a much more abundant clone one base away, this may be a read error. This chain uses TRBV4-1 with TRBJ2-7, with TRBD1 matching 8 bases. Germline V gives CDR1 MGHRA, CDR2 YSYEKL. V was clipped by 4 bases and J by 0 bases; unmatched bases: 2. CDR3 length: 14 amino acids. CDR3 coding DNA: TGCGCCAGCAGCCGGGACAGGAGCTCCTACGAGCAGTACTTC. This encodes CASSRDRSSYEQYF.

Remarks on this clone: The same CDR3 also results from other DNA sequences found in this sample. The genes are TRBV28 and TRBJ1-2; D ambiguous. In germline, CDR1 is MDHEN, CDR2 SYDVKM. The V and J ends lost 5 bases and 5 bases respectively, with 9 bases between them. The CDR3 runs to 12 residues. The CDR3 here is CASSLSGYGYTF. The CDR3 nucleotides read TGTGCCAGCAGTCTATCGGGGTATGGCTACACCTTC.

This clone was found many times. This rearrangement joins TRBV7-9 to TRBJ2-4; D is perhaps TRBD1 (6 bases). The CDR3 is 17 amino acids. Germline CDR1 reads SEHNR; CDR2 reads FQNEAQ (reference sequence). Between the trimmed V and J ends, which lost 5 bases and 0 bases, there was a span of 17 bases. This CDR3 reads CASSLRQDGLAKNIQYF. Written as DNA, the CDR3 is TGTGCCAGCAGCCTCCGACAGGACGGCCTAGCCAAAAACATTCAGTACTTC.

The gene calls are TRBV7-6 and TRBJ2-7; TRBD2 aligns across 13 bases. J gave up 5 bases and V 5 bases, and 9 bases lay outside the gene matches. Looked up from germline, CDR1 is SGHVS and CDR2 is FNYEAQ. This CDR3 is built from 16 residues. In DNA, the CDR3 is TGTGCCAGCAGCACTTACCGGACTAGCGGGAGAAACGAGCAGTACTTC. Amino acids: CASSTYRTSGRNEQYF.

The gene calls are TRBV7-3 and TRBJ2-3; the match to TRBD1 covers 9 bases. V lost 4 bases to trimming and J lost 8 bases; unmatched junction nucleotides: 10. The CDR3 totals 15 residues. Germline values: CDR1 SGHTA, CDR2 FQGTGA. CDR3 nucleotide sequence: TGTGCCAGCAGCTCAGGGACAGGGAAAGGGAGTACGCAGTATTTT. Translated, it gives CASSSGTGKGSTQYF.

The chain carries TRBV7-9 and TRBJ2-3; TRBD1 agrees at 11 bases. J lost 5 bases, V lost 5 bases, and 3 bases had no gene match. The germline gives CDR1 SEHNR, CDR2 FQNEAQ (reference sequence). This CDR3 is 14 amino acids long. Here the CDR3 DNA reads TGTGCCAGCAGCAAGGACAGGGGGCGAGATACGCAGTATTTT. It encodes CASSKDRGRDTQYF.

The rearrangement joins TRBV7-2 to TRBJ2-7; perhaps TRBD1 as D (6 bases). The CDR3 contains 14 residues. The germline CDR1 and CDR2 sequences are SGHTA and FQGNSA. With 0 bases removed from V and 6 bases from J, the gap between germline ends came to 12 bases. CDR3 in DNA: TGTGCCAGCAGCTTAGCCTACAGGGAAGGCGAGCAGTACTTC. This sequence encodes CASSLAYREGEQYF.

This clone was observed once. The chain joins TRBV10-1 to TRBJ2-7, with 7 nucleotides matching TRBD1. V shed 7 bases, J shed 1 base, and the junction held 13 bases outside the gene matches. CDR1 is WNHNN and CDR2 is SYGVQD in the germline V gene (reference sequence). The CDR3 totals 16 residues. CDR3 amino acids: CASIDPGPGGSYEQYF. The CDR3, as DNA: TGCGCCAGCATTGACCCGGGGCCAGGGGGTTCCTACGAGCAGTACTTC.

This chain uses TRBV4-3 with TRBJ2-3, with D perhaps matching TRBD1 (6 bases). The CDR3 extends over 16 amino acids. The V gene's germline CDR1 is LGHNA and CDR2 YSLEER. Between the trimmed V and J ends, which lost 0 bases and 5 bases, there was a span of 15 bases. CDR3 nucleotide sequence: TGCGCCAGCAGCCAAGATTGGGACACGGGACGAGATACGCAGTATTTT. Its translation: CASSQDWDTGRDTQYF.